This T cell receptor (beta chain) was observed in a study of T cells in Graves' hyperthyroidism and ophthalmopathy. The CDR3 sequence is 17 residues long. Germline V lookup: CDR1 MGHDK, CDR2 SYGVNS. The V segment lost 7 bases and the J segment 4 bases; nucleotides outside the gene matches: 12. This clonotype was seen only once. Authors of the study amplified TCR beta CDR3 regions from RNA transcripts. The HTBI primer set was used in a first-round RT-PCR of the TCR CDR3. TCRdb ran MiXCR on the multiplex PCR reads and lists one entry per CDR3 protein. The data contain 600,000 to 800,000 distinct CDR3 sequences, roughly a third of them singletons.

The chain couples TRBV25-1 to TRBJ2-6, with 8 bases fitting TRBD2. The sequence was obtained from a middle-aged woman with Graves' hyperthyroidism. Sequenced sample: blood. The chain's CDR3 is CASKRGSGISGANVLTF. The CDR3 DNA reads TGTGCCAGCAAGCGGGGTAGCGGGATAAGCGGGGCCAACGTCCTGACTTTC.